This T cell receptor (beta chain) was identified in a study of blood T cell repertoires in COVID-19. Study details: Some COVID-19 samples were acute and others convalescent; all came from the United States, Italy and Spain.

In germline, CDR1 is SGHVS, CDR2 FQNEAQ. Trimming at V came to 5 bases and at J to 9 bases, leaving 2 bases not matched to a gene. The CDR3 extends over 13 amino acids. Some clones are missing from TCRdb's copy, which holds only in-frame ones; the method was immunoSEQ multiplex PCR. The table includes 150,000 to 160,000 clones, 70% to 85% detected once. Material: peripheral blood. The gene calls are TRBV7-8 and TRBJ2-5; 14 nucleotides agree with TRBD2. The source of this sequence is a man aged 55-75 years with COVID-19, enrolled during active disease. The CDR3 DNA reads as TGTGCCAGCAGCCTGACTAGCGGGGGGGCCCAGTACTTC. Translation: CASSLTSGGAQYF.